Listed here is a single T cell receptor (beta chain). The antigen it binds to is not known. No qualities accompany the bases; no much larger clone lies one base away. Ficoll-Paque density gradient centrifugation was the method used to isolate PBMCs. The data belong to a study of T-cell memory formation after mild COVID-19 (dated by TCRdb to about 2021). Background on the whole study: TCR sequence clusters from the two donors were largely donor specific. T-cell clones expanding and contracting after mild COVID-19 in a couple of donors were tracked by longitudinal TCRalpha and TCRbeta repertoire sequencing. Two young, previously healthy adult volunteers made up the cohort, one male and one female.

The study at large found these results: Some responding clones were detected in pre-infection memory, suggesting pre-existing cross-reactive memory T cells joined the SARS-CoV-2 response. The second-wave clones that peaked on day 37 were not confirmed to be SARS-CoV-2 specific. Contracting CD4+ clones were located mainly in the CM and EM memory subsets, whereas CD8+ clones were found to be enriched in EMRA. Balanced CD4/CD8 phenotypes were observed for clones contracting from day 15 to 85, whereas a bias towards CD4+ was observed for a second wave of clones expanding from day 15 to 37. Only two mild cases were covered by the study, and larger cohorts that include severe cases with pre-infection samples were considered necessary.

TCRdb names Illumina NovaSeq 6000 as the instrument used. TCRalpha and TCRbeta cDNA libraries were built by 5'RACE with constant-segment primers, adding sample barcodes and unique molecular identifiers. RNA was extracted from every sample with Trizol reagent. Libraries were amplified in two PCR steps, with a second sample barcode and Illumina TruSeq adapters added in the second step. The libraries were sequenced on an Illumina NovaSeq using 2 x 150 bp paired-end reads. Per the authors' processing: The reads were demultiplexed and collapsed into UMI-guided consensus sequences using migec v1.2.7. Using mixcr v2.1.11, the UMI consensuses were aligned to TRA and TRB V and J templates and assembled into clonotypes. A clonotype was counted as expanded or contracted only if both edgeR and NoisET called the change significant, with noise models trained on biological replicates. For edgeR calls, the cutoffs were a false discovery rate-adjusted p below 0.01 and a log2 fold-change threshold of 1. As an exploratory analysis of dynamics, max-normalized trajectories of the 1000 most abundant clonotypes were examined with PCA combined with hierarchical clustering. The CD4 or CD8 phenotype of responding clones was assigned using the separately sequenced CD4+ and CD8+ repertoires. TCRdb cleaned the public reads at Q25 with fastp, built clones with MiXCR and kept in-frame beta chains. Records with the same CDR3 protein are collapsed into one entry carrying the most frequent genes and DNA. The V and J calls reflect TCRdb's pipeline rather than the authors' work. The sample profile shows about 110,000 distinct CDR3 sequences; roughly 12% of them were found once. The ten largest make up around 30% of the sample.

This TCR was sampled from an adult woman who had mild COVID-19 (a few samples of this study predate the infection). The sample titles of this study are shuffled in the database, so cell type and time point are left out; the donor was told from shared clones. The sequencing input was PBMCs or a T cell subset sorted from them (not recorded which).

The nucleotide sequence is given as TGTGCCAGACGGAGCTATGGCTACACCTTC. This sequence encodes CARRSYGYTF. The chain joins TRBV5-6 to TRBJ1-2, with no D gene named confidently. The CDR3 starts with the cysteine, ends with the phenylalanine, and has 10 residues. Of the read, only the CDR3 DNA is kept; its 30 bases are in frame from base 1. Looking up the germline V gene yields CDR1 SGHDT and CDR2 YYEEEE. Trimming takes 8 bases from V and 4 bases from J, and the germline ends sit 6 bases apart.